These T cell receptor beta chains were read from a single sample in a study of CD4 T cells in lung cancer. TCRdb keeps only in-frame clones here, not all; method: immunoSEQ multiplex PCR. The sample lists roughly 5,200 clones; 74% were seen once. Sequencing was performed on lung tumor tissue. These receptor sequences come from a man in his sixties with non-small cell lung cancer. The CDR3 runs from the conserved cysteine through the conserved F or W. The order of the fields is CDR3 protein, V gene, clone size, J gene. Not all rows give a size; the values are once, few, many and, for expanded clones, a class.

CDR3 protein: CASREAGVSETQYF
V gene: TRBV27
clone size: few
J gene: TRBJ2-5

CDR3 protein: CSAQGGYEQYF
V gene: TRBV29-1
clone size: few
J gene: TRBJ2-7

CDR3 protein: CASSEASGSGNEQFF
V gene: TRBV6-4
clone size: few
J gene: TRBJ2-1

CDR3 protein: CASSLGSIWDTEAFF
V gene: TRBV5-6
clone size: .
J gene: TRBJ1-1

CDR3 protein: CSVDGDTGYGYTF
V gene: TRBV29-1
clone size: .
J gene: TRBJ1-2

CDR3 protein: CASSFRGVDSEAFF
V gene: TRBV6-6
clone size: .
J gene: TRBJ1-1

CDR3 protein: CAISDARGQGLKEKLFF
V gene: TRBV10-3
clone size: .
J gene: TRBJ1-4

CDR3 protein: CASVGGNPTDTQYF
V gene: TRBV4-2
clone size: .
J gene: TRBJ2-3

CDR3 protein: CASSLSRTGGREKLFF
V gene: TRBV28
clone size: .
J gene: TRBJ1-4

CDR3 protein: CASSYLRTGGGYGYTF
V gene: TRBV6-5
clone size: .
J gene: TRBJ1-2

CDR3 protein: CAISPGGRGDTQYF
V gene: TRBV10-3
clone size: .
J gene: TRBJ2-3

CDR3 protein: CASSLWGGSYNSPLHF
V gene: TRBV7-2
clone size: .
J gene: TRBJ1-6

CDR3 protein: CASSLAGVGETQYF
V gene: TRBV5-4
clone size: .
J gene: TRBJ2-5

CDR3 protein: CASSPGLAGMAGELFF
V gene: TRBV7-3
clone size: .
J gene: TRBJ2-2

CDR3 protein: CASSLGLGSTETQYF
V gene: TRBV5-1
clone size: .
J gene: TRBJ2-5

CDR3 protein: CSVIPSSGPSTDTQYF
V gene: TRBV29-1
clone size: .
J gene: TRBJ2-3

CDR3 protein: CASRRSDTQYF
V gene: TRBV6-6
clone size: .
J gene: TRBJ2-3

CDR3 protein: CASRSEDGGPETQYF
V gene: TRBV28
clone size: .
J gene: TRBJ2-5

CDR3 protein: CASSYQGPSLNEQFF
V gene: TRBV6-5
clone size: .
J gene: TRBJ2-1

CDR3 protein: CASRNQRGTGAGNTIYF
V gene: TRBV28
clone size: .
J gene: TRBJ1-3

CDR3 protein: CASNRGANTEAFF
V gene: TRBV6-5
clone size: .
J gene: TRBJ1-1

CDR3 protein: CASSDRDGTRPQHF
V gene: TRBV6-6
clone size: few
J gene: TRBJ1-5

CDR3 protein: CASSLGEGNTIYF
V gene: TRBV7-6
clone size: few
J gene: TRBJ1-3

CDR3 protein: CASSIEILRDYGYTF
V gene: TRBV19
clone size: .
J gene: TRBJ1-2

CDR3 protein: CASSYRHNEKLFF
V gene: TRBV6-5
clone size: .
J gene: TRBJ1-4

CDR3 protein: CASSLPGGGEKLFF
V gene: TRBV28
clone size: .
J gene: TRBJ1-4